One sample yielded the 20 T cell receptor beta chains listed below, sequenced in a study of T cell responses to AZD1222 COVID-19 vaccine. Repertoires were generated with immunoSEQ multiplex PCR, while TCRdb's copy carries only in-frame clones and drops some. The sample carries 75,000 to 95,000 clones, 80% to 95% recorded once. The sequences come from peripheral blood, collected 28 days after the second AZD1222 dose. The receptors were sampled from an adult who received the AZD1222 COVID-19 vaccine.

This chain uses TRBV29-1 with TRBJ2-3; 9 nucleotides match TRBD2. Trimming removed 4 bases from V and 5 bases from J; junction bases left unmatched: 10. The CDR3 runs to 15 residues. Germline V lookup: CDR1 SQVTM, CDR2 ANQGSEA. For the CDR3, the DNA is TGCAGCGTTGGTAGGCGCGGGAGGGGTGAAGATACGCAGTATTTT. Its protein product is CSVGRRGRGEDTQYF.

A few counts support this clone. CDR3 sequence reads: CASSFLFRNTGELFF. CDR3 DNA sequence: TGTGCCAGCAGCTTTCTTTTCCGAAACACCGGGGAGCTGTTTTTT. The rearrangement uses TRBV5-4 and TRBJ2-2; D remains unclear. This CDR3 comprises 15 residues. V was cut by 2 bases and J by 2 bases, with 10 bases left in between. The germline CDR1 and CDR2 sequences are SGHNT and YYREEE (reference sequence).

V is TRBV18 and J is TRBJ2-3; 7 bases line up with TRBD1. Germline CDR1 and CDR2: KGHSH and LQKENI. V lost 3 bases, J lost 4 bases, and 1 base stayed unmatched. This CDR3 spans 13 amino acids. The CDR3 DNA sequence: TGTGCCAGCTCACCGACAGGGCCAGATACGCAGTATTTT. This sequence encodes CASSPTGPDTQYF. The entire variable domain, with the rest obtained from reference TRBV18 and TRBJ2-3, is as follows: NAGVMQNPRHLVRRRGQEARLRCSPMKGHSHVYWYRQLPEEGLKFMVYLQKENIIDESGMPKERFSAEFPKEGPSILRIQQVVRGDSAAYFCASSPTGPDTQYFGPGTRLTVL.

V usage is TRBV29-1 and J usage is TRBJ1-1, with unresolved D. The V gene lost 0 bases and the J gene lost 5 bases, with 7 bases spanning the gap. Germline assignment: CDR1 SQVTM and CDR2 ANQGSEA. The CDR3 contains 12 residues. The CDR3, as DNA: TGCAGCGTTGAAGAGGGTTGGACTGAAGCTTTCTTT. It translates to CSVEEGWTEAFF.

The chain employs TRBV14 and TRBJ2-3, with 13 bases matching TRBD2. Per germline, CDR1 SGHDN and CDR2 FVKESK. Germline trimming cut 0 bases from V and 4 bases from J; bases unmatched to any gene: 7. The CDR3 is 18 residues long. DNA for the CDR3: TGTGCCAGCAGCCAAGATGCCCAGACTAGCGGGAGGCCAGATACGCAGTATTTT. Protein product: CASSQDAQTSGRPDTQYF.

This clone has more than one count but fewer than ten. The rearrangement joins TRBV5-1 to TRBJ2-6, with TRBD2 identical over 8 bases. This CDR3 comprises 21 residues. Germline CDR1 is SGHRS and CDR2 is YFSETQ. V gave up 1 base and J gave up 0 bases; unmatched junction bases: 15. The CDR3 protein is CASSLSHLSGGRSSGANVLTF. In DNA, the CDR3 is TGCGCCAGCAGCTTGTCCCATCTGTCCGGCGGGAGGAGCTCTGGGGCCAACGTCCTGACTTTC.

V gene TRBV2 combines with J gene TRBJ2-2, with D unresolved. The CDR3 is 14 amino acids. The germline V gene encodes CDR1 SNHLY and CDR2 FYNNEI. Trimming shortened V by 6 bases and J by 6 bases, and 14 bases separated the two germline ends. CDR3 DNA sequence: TGTGCCAGCAGGGGTCTACTTGGGGCCGGGGAGCTGTTTTTT. Its translation is CASRGLLGAGELFF.

The J gene is TRBJ2-1, the V gene TRBV5-4; D might be TRBD1 (6 bases). CDR1 and CDR2 (germline): SGHNT, YYREEE (reference sequence). CDR3 size: 13 residues. With 4 bases removed from V and 6 bases from J, the gap between germline ends came to 11 bases. The CDR3 nucleotides read TGTGCCAGCAGCACGGACAGCCCCAATGAGCAGTTCTTC. Residues: CASSTDSPNEQFF.

The J gene is TRBJ2-2, the V gene TRBV7-2, with D perhaps matching TRBD2 (5 bases). CDR1 SGHTA and CDR2 FQGNSA come from the germline V gene. The ends were cut back, 1 base at V and 4 bases at J, with 16 bases in the middle. This CDR3 has 17 amino acids. The CDR3 nucleotides read TGTGCCAGCAGCTTAGAAAGTTGGCGGGCAGGCACCGGGGAGCTGTTTTTT. This gives the protein CASSLESWRAGTGELFF.

The chain links TRBV5-1 to TRBJ2-4; 11 nucleotides match TRBD1. Trimming at V came to 4 bases and at J to 3 bases, leaving 6 bases not matched to a gene. The CDR3 has 16 residues. Per the germline V gene, CDR1 is SGHRS and CDR2 is YFSETQ. The CDR3 coding sequence is TGCGCCAGCAGCCCGGGGACAGGGGGAAGCAAAAACATTCAGTACTTC. It codes for CASSPGTGGSKNIQYF. The variable domain in full, with the rest retrieved from reference TRBV5-1 and TRBJ2-4, is KAGVTQTPRYLIKTRGQQVTLSCSPISGHRSVSWYQQTPGQGLQFLFEYFSETQRNKGNFPGRFSGRQFSNSRSEMNVSTLELGDSALYLCASSPGTGGSKNIQYFGAGTRLSVL.

The rearrangement uses TRBV5-1 and TRBJ2-1, with D unresolved. The length of the CDR3 is 16 residues. Germline V lookup: CDR1 SGHRS, CDR2 YFSETQ. Trimming took 1 base from V and 0 from J, leaving 11 bases between them. CDR3 in amino acids: CASSLNSLSSYNEQFF. For the CDR3, the DNA is TGCGCCAGCAGCTTGAATTCGTTGAGCTCCTACAATGAGCAGTTCTTC.

This sequence joins TRBV3-1 (or the pseudogene TRBV3-2) and TRBJ2-5; 8 nucleotides align to TRBD2. The CDR3 spans 14 residues. J lost 3 bases, V lost 4 bases, and 4 bases had no gene match. Germline loops: CDR1 LGHDT, CDR2 YNNKEL (reference sequence). CDR3 region: CASSPGLVKETQYF. The CDR3 region has the DNA TGTGCCAGCAGCCCGGGACTAGTGAAAGAGACCCAGTACTTC.

The table lists this clone with a few counts. In the same sample, other DNA sequences code for this CDR3. The rearrangement uses TRBV7-2 and TRBJ1-5; no firm D call. Germline CDR1 reads SGHTA; CDR2 reads FQGNSA. V was shortened by 1 base and J by 11 bases, with 15 bases between the two germline ends. The CDR3 runs to 14 residues. The CDR3 nucleotides are TGTGCCAGCAGCTTAGTCGCTCGGGGTGGGACCCAGCATTTT. Translated, it gives CASSLVARGGTQHF.

The V call is TRBV28, the J call TRBJ2-4; D is perhaps TRBD1 (6 bases). Trimming cost V 5 bases and J 1 base, with 12 bases left between them. Germline CDR1 reads MDHEN; CDR2 reads SYDVKM. The CDR3 sequence is 15 residues long. CDR3 amino acids: CASSPTGFAKNIQYF. CDR3 DNA: TGTGCCAGCAGTCCAACAGGGTTTGCCAAAAACATTCAGTACTTC. The full variable domain, in which reference TRBV28 and TRBJ2-4 provide the parts outside the CDR3, is DVKVTQSSRYLVKRTGEKVFLECVQDMDHENMFWYRQDPGLGLRLIYFSYDVKMKEKGDIPEGYSVSREKKERFSLILESASTNQTSMYLCASSPTGFAKNIQYFGAGTRLSVL.

V is TRBV7-3 and J is TRBJ1-6, with a tentative D call TRBD1 (5 bases). The germline V gene encodes CDR1 SGHTA and CDR2 FQGTGA. V was shortened by 1 base and J by 14 bases, with 12 bases between the two germline ends. The CDR3 runs 13 residues. As DNA, the CDR3 is TGTGCCAGCAGCTTAATGGGTGGGGGGGCCCTCCACTTT. Amino acids: CASSLMGGGALHF. Looking up the rest from reference TRBV7-3 and TRBJ1-6 gives the full variable domain: GAGVSQTPSNKVTEKGKYVELRCDPISGHTALYWYRQSLGQGPEFLIYFQGTGAADDSGLPNDRFFAVRPEGSVSTLKIQRTERGDSAVYLCASSLMGGGALHFGNGTRLTVT.

The CDR3 loop reads CASSLQEPNSPLHF. The CDR3 coding sequence is TGTGCCAGCAGTTTACAGGAACCTAATTCACCCCTCCACTTT. The chain combines TRBV28 with TRBJ1-6; D is ambiguous. The CDR3 sequence is 14 residues long. Germline CDR1 and CDR2: MDHEN and SYDVKM. Trimming took off 2 bases at V and 6 bases at J, with 8 bases between the two ends.

The sample holds one count of this clone. The chain has TRBV3-1 (or the pseudogene TRBV3-2) and TRBJ1-1; weak D call: TRBD1 (5 bases). The CDR3 loop spans 14 amino acids. Germline loops: CDR1 LGHDT, CDR2 YNNKEL (reference sequence). The germline V and J ends were trimmed by 4 bases and 0 bases, with 9 bases remaining between them. CDR3 in DNA: TGTGCCAGCAGCCCCGGACACCTGAACACTGAAGCTTTCTTT. This encodes CASSPGHLNTEAFF.

The chain couples TRBV7-6 to TRBJ2-1; D remains ambiguous. Trimming left V 5 bases short and J 5 bases short, with 10 bases between. This CDR3 has 13 amino acids. CDR1 SGHVS and CDR2 FNYEAQ come from the germline V gene. CDR3 protein: CASSPIRDNEQFF. The DNA for the CDR3 is TGTGCCAGCAGCCCTATCCGCGACAATGAGCAGTTCTTC.

The chain recombines TRBV10-3 with TRBJ1-2; 8 bases are shared with TRBD1. V lost 9 bases and J lost 0; bases outside the gene matches: 3. CDR1 is ENHRY, CDR2 SYGVKD, per germline. The CDR3 has 13 amino acids. CDR3 protein: CAILGQANYGYTF. Here the CDR3 DNA reads TGTGCCATATTGGGACAGGCTAACTATGGCTACACCTTC.

The J gene is TRBJ1-5, the V gene TRBV7-2, with D perhaps TRBD1 (5 bases). CDR3 length equals 13 residues. From germline, CDR1 is SGHTA and CDR2 FQGNSA. V was clipped by 3 bases and J by 5 bases, with 8 bases between them. Here the CDR3 reads CASSFRGDQPQHF. DNA for the CDR3: TGTGCCAGCAGCTTTAGGGGCGATCAGCCCCAGCATTTT.